This TCR beta chain was found in a study of T cells in localized non-small cell lung cancer (dated by TCRdb to the early 2020s). Turning to the overall study: T cell repertoires of about 240 early-stage NSCLC patients were analyzed, with tumors being compared against uninvolved tumor-adjacent lungs. NSCLC patients had a mean age of roughly 66 years, and more than 120 were male and 107 female. The cohort was made up of 200 to 250 treatment-naive NSCLC patients whose localized lung tumors had been resected. Paper-wide results and their limitations: Of the top 100 tumor clones, a median of roughly 57 were detected in paired uninvolved adjacent lung; under 30 were also among that lung's top 100. Uninvolved tumor-adjacent lung showed the highest T cell clonality, higher than tumor, which suggests more focused antigenic responses in the uninvolved tumor-adjacent lung. Multi-region tumor sequencing was not performed, so intratumor heterogeneity could not be excluded. Higher blood T cell density associated with longer overall survival, while higher adjacent-lung clonality associated with shorter survival. Because of the exploratory design, TCR variables were selected using unadjusted p-values without false-discovery rate correction.

Trimming takes 6 bases off V and 3 bases off J; junction bases not matched to a gene: 9. Based on the germline V gene, the CDR1 and CDR2 sequences are SGHNT and YENEEA. The CDR3 contains 15 residues, cysteine and phenylalanine counted. Only CDR3 DNA remains: 45 bases, in frame from the first base. At diagnosis, tumor, uninvolved tumor-adjacent lung and peripheral blood were collected and then preserved as a mix of FFPE and fresh-frozen material. The immunoSEQ Assay was used to sequence TCR beta CDR3 regions from DNA. In the authors' own workflow: To compute T cell density, TCR beta template counts were normalized to usable DNA, which was estimated by amplifying housekeeping genes. Richness was estimated using the preseqR package, with extrapolation to 400,000 templates for PBMC samples and to 120,000 templates for tissue samples. Clonality was calculated as one minus Pielou's evenness. Differential abundance testing on productive amino-acid clonotypes, with a minimum total count of 5 and an alpha of 0.1, was used to identify tissue-enriched TCRs. The Jaccard Index and the Morisita Overlap Index were used to measure repertoire overlap between compartments. GLIPH grouped TCR beta CDR3s together with public tetramer-defined viral CDR3s, and a viral motif had to include at least three viral sequences and also show V-gene enrichment. TCRdb carries this immuneACCESS record with in-frame sequences only. Its versions omit some clonotypes, under half of them owing to an unresolved V gene in the studies checked, with the rest unexplained. For V, J and clone size, that table is used; D and trimming come from the DNA. The sample includes roughly 1,300 clones, with approximately 20% observed a single time. The ten top clones hold roughly 18% of the sample.

This clone is deemed medium-sized (0.01 to 0.1%). Its antigen is not yet known. The sample holds no much larger clone one base away, and base qualities are not on file. The clonotype was recovered from a woman aged 40-70 years with stage I lung adenocarcinoma. Recombination joined TRBV11-3 with TRBJ1-2; the junction holds 8 bases that match TRBD1. The input for sequencing was lung tumor tissue, taken before any cancer treatment. The DNA is as follows: TGTGCCAGCAGGGGGAGGACAGGGACCGACTATGGCTACACCTTC. Translated, it gives CASRGRTGTDYGYTF.